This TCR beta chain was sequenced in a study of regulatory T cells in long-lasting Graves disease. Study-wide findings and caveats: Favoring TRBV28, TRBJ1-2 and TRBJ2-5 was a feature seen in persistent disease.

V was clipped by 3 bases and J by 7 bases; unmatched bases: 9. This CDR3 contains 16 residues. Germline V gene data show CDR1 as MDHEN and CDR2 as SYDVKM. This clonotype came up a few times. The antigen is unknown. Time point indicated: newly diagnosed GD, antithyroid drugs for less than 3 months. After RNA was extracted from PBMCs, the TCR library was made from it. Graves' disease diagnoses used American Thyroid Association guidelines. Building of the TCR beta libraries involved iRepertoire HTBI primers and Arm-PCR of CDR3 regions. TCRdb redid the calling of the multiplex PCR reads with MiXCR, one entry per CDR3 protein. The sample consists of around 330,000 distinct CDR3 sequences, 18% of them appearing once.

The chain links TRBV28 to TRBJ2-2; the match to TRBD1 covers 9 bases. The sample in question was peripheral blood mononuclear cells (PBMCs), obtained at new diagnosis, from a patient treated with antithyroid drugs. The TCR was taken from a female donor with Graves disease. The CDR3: CASSLAGQGFSGELFF. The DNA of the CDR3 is TGTGCCAGCAGTTTGGCGGGACAGGGCTTTAGCGGGGAGCTGTTTTTT.